This record looks at one T cell receptor beta chain sequence and its context. The source of the sample is a study of blood T cell repertoires in COVID-19. Produced via immunoSEQ multiplex PCR; TCRdb's table is partial and in-frame only. The data contain under 450,000 clones, more than 75% of them seen just once; the ten biggest clones take up 1% to 1.5%. The sample was PBMCs or T cells enriched from blood (not recorded which). The sequence came from a man aged 25-40 years who had recovered from COVID-19.

CDR3 in DNA: TGTGCCAGCAGCTTAGTTTCAGGGCTAGATGGCTACACCTTC. This codes for CASSLVSGLDGYTF. V and J are TRBV7-9 and TRBJ1-2, with D tentatively TRBD1 (5 bases). Per germline, CDR1 SEHNR and CDR2 FQNEAQ (reference sequence). Trimming took 1 base from V and 6 from J, leaving 12 bases between them. The CDR3 is 14 residues long. The variable domain in full, with the rest retrieved from reference TRBV7-9 and TRBJ1-2, is DTGVSQNPRHKITKRGQNVTFRCDPISEHNRLYWYRQTLGQGPEFLTYFQNEAQLEKSRLLSDRFSAERPKGSFSTLEIQRTEQGDSAMYLCASSLVSGLDGYTFGSGTRLTVV.